This T cell receptor beta chain is from a study of graft-versus-host responses after intestinal transplantation. Assay: immunoSEQ multiplex PCR; the TCRdb copy retains only in-frame clones and omits some. The data show 70,000 to 95,000 clones, with approximately 92% seen just once and 1.1% held by the top ten. V lost 5 bases and J lost 4; bases outside the gene matches: 11. Germline V gene sequence: CDR1 SEHNR, CDR2 FQNEAQ (reference sequence). This CDR3 region has 16 residues. A note on this clone: Antigen specificity is unknown.

The chain recombines TRBV7-9 with TRBJ2-3; 8 bases map to TRBD2. The receptor's source is a human donor who was the organ donor for an intestinal transplant. Sequenced here: unstimulated CD8+ T cells sorted from spleen or lymph node cells, sampled before transplant. The CDR3 nucleotides read TGTGCCAGCAGCCCGGGGGGCGGGGGGCCCGCAGATACGCAGTATTTT. Translated: CASSPGGGGPADTQYF.